Following are 8 T cell receptor beta chains from one sample sequenced in a study of cytomegalovirus exposure and HLA in healthy donors. The PCR made use of 60 Vbeta and 13 Jbeta primers. Produced via immunoSEQ multiplex PCR; TCRdb's table is partial and in-frame only. The profile covers about 130,000 clones, with around four fifths appearing a single time and approximately 8.1% taken by the ten largest. Sequenced material: PBMCs. These receptors all stem from a woman aged 50 to 60 in good health and CMV-seropositive.

The chain uses TRBV7-9 and TRBJ1-1; 7 positions match TRBD1. Germline CDR1 reads SEHNR; CDR2 reads FQNEAQ (reference sequence). There are 14 residues in the CDR3. Losses at the gene ends were 3 bases for V and 3 bases for J; bases not matched to a gene: 4. The CDR3 spells CASSFIQGYTEAFF. CDR3 in DNA: TGTGCCAGCAGCTTTATACAGGGGTACACTGAAGCTTTCTTT. Drawing the rest from reference TRBV7-9 and TRBJ1-1, the complete variable domain is DTGVSQNPRHKITKRGQNVTFRCDPISEHNRLYWYRQTLGQGPEFLTYFQNEAQLEKSRLLSDRFSAERPKGSFSTLEIQRTEQGDSAMYLCASSFIQGYTEAFFGQGTRLTVV.

This clone was observed a single time. V and J are TRBV7-8 and TRBJ2-1, with 8 bases that match TRBD2. V was pared by 5 bases and J by 6 bases, with 15 bases of the junction left unmatched. Germline loops: CDR1 SGHVS, CDR2 FQNEAQ. The CDR3 length is 17 residues. The CDR3 DNA follows: TGTGCCAGCAGCCCCCCCTTGGGGCGGGGGGCTGTCAATGAGCAGTTCTTC. It specifies CASSPPLGRGAVNEQFF.

V and J are TRBV15 and TRBJ1-5; D gene uncertain. The CDR3 totals 15 residues. Germline loops: CDR1 LNHNV, CDR2 YYDKDF (reference sequence). The V end lost 0 bases, the J end lost 6 bases, and 12 bases lay between the germline ends. CDR3 nucleotides: TGTGCCACCAGCAGAGAGGCCATCTCCGTTCAGCCCCAGCATTTT. Amino acid sequence: CATSREAISVQPQHF.

The chain is built from TRBV2 and TRBJ1-1; D is ambiguous. This CDR3 contains 15 residues. Germline values: CDR1 SNHLY, CDR2 FYNNEI. Between the trimmed V and J ends, which lost 5 bases and 4 bases, there was a span of 17 bases. The CDR3 spells CASSPRPELVTEAFF. DNA for the CDR3: TGTGCCAGCAGTCCCCGACCGGAACTAGTCACTGAAGCTTTCTTT.

This chain joins TRBV4-3 and TRBJ1-2; maybe TRBD1 (6 bases). This CDR3 is 13 amino acids long. CDR1 and CDR2 from the germline V gene are LGHNA and YSLEER. V shed 4 bases and J shed 5 bases, with 11 bases lying between them. The CDR3 protein is CASSRGQQYGYTF. The CDR3 nucleotides are TGCGCCAGCAGCCGTGGACAGCAATATGGCTACACCTTC.

The chain employs TRBV30 and TRBJ2-1; 8 bases are a match to TRBD2. The CDR3 has 14 residues. Germline CDR1 GTSNPN, CDR2 SVGIG (reference sequence). With V trimmed by 7 bases and J by 8 bases, 13 bases remained unmatched. The CDR3 sequence: CAFRGTRRQYEQFF. Written as DNA, the CDR3 is TGTGCCTTTAGGGGGACTAGAAGGCAATATGAGCAGTTCTTC.

CDR3 in DNA: TGTGCCAGCAGTCCACGGGGGGCAAGTGATGAGCAGTTCTTC. Amino acids: CASSPRGASDEQFF. The chain uses TRBV6-4 and TRBJ2-1, with D perhaps matching TRBD2 (7 bases). V shed 5 bases and J shed 8 bases, with 16 bases lying between them. In germline, CDR1 is MRHNA, CDR2 SNTAGT. The CDR3 runs 14 residues.

This clone was seen a single time. The CDR3 nucleotides read TGTGCCAGCAGCTTATCGGGCAGGGGCACTGAAGCTTTCTTT. Translated: CASSLSGRGTEAFF. This sequence joins TRBV7-3 and TRBJ1-1; maybe TRBD1 (6 bases). The germline V and J ends were trimmed by 2 bases and 4 bases, with 11 bases remaining between them. Per the germline V gene, CDR1 is SGHTA and CDR2 is FQGTGA. The CDR3 spans 14 residues.